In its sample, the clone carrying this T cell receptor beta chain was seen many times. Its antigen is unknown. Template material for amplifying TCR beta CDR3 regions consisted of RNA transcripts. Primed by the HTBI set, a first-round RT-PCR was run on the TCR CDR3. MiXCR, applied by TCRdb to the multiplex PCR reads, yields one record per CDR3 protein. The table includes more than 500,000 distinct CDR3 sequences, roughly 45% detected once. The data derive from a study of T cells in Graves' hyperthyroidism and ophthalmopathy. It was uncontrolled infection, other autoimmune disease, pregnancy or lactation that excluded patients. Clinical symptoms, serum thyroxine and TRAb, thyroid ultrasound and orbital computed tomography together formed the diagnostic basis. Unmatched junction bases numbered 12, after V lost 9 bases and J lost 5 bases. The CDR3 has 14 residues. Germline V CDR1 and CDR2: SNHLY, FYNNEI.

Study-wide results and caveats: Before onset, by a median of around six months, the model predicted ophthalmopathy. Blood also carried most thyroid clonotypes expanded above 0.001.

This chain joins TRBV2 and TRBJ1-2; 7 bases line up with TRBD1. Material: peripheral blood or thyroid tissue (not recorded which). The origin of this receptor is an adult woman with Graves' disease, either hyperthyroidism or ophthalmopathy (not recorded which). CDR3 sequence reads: CASYQGVLGYGYTF. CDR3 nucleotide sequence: TGTGCCAGTTATCAGGGGGTTTTAGGGTATGGCTACACCTTC.